The present entry profiles one T cell receptor (beta chain) with its context. Antigen specificity is unknown. This record belongs to a study of T-cell reconstitution after alpha-beta-depleted transplantation in children. There are 16 residues in the CDR3. Trimming cost V 2 bases and J 4 bases, with 16 bases left between them. A TCRbeta library incorporating unique molecular identifiers was prepared. TCRdb re-called the PCR reads through MiXCR, storing one row per CDR3 protein. Here the sample spans some 840,000 distinct CDR3 sequences, less than 20% being singletons. Findings of the study overall: At day 60, the high TCRbeta diversity found in some patients originated from recipient T cells and thymic progenitors that had survived. Expanded clones from the graft, numbering several hundred, reportedly supplied alpha-beta T cells about two months after transplant. Newly generated T cells supplied most T-cell counts and diversity one year post-transplant.

This chain joins TRBV12-3 or TRBV12-4 and TRBJ2-3, with D perhaps assigned TRBD1 or TRBD2 (6 bases each). The sample here was PBMCs, mostly from graft donor cells, taken 360 days after TCRalphabeta/CD19-depleted stem cell transplant. The receptor comes from a male patient under 18 who had a stem cell transplant for acute lymphoblastic leukemia, so the T cells may come from the graft donor. CDR3 protein: CASSLSSWGASDTQYF. CDR3 bases: TGTGCCAGCAGTTTAAGTTCATGGGGGGCATCAGATACGCAGTATTTT.